Below, 22 T cell receptor beta chains from the same sample are listed, as sequenced in a study of post-analysis software for immune sequencing data. General study results and limits: Included in a set of several TRBV segments more frequent in patients than controls were TRBV5-6, TRBV5-1 and TRBV20-1.

These receptors lack a known antigen. Unique molecular identifiers were built into the TCR beta cDNA libraries. TCRdb itself ran the PCR reads through MiXCR, one entry per CDR3 protein. The table includes hundreds of thousands of distinct CDR3 sequences, 30% to 40% detected once. Sequencing input: blood. These receptors were collected from a girl aged 2-9 years with multiple sclerosis.

This clonotype was seen a handful of times. This chain joins TRBV9 and TRBJ2-5, with 10 bases matching TRBD1. Judging by the DNA end, TRBJ2-7 fits better; the J call may be wrong. Germline values: CDR1 SGDLS, CDR2 YYNGEE. The CDR3 covers 15 residues. The CDR3 coding sequence is TGTGCCAGCAGCGCGGACAGGGGGATAGCAAGCGAGCAGTACTTC. It encodes CASSADRGIASEQYF.

CDR3 DNA sequence: TGCAGTGCTATTACCGGGACAGGGATCTACGAGCAGTACTTC. It codes for CSAITGTGIYEQYF. V and J are TRBV20-1 and TRBJ2-7; 9 nucleotides line up with TRBD1. The V gene end was trimmed by 4 bases and the J gene end by 3 bases; junction bases not matched to a gene: 7. The germline V gene has CDR1 DFQATT and CDR2 SNEGSKA (reference sequence). The CDR3 covers 14 residues.

The rearrangement joins TRBV20-1 to TRBJ2-1; TRBD2 might be the D (5 bases). The CDR3 spans 12 residues. Trimming cost V 0 bases and J 9 bases, with 9 bases left between them. The germline V gene encodes CDR1 DFQATT and CDR2 SNEGSKA (reference sequence). CDR3 bases: TGCAGTGCTAGAGATCTGAGGGTTGAGCAGTTCTTC. Protein product: CSARDLRVEQFF.

This clonotype was seen a handful of times. This chain joins TRBV5-5 and TRBJ2-1; D is perhaps TRBD2 (6 bases). Looked up from germline, CDR1 is SGHKS and CDR2 is YYEKEE (reference sequence). Deletions cut 2 bases from V and 2 bases from J, with 14 bases between. This CDR3 contains 16 residues. The CDR3 nucleotides are TGTGCCAGCAGCTTCCGCCGGGACTTGGCCTACAATGAGCAGTTCTTC. Translation: CASSFRRDLAYNEQFF.

Only one count was recorded for this clonotype. V gene TRBV20-1 combines with J gene TRBJ2-7; 12 bases fit TRBD2. The CDR3 length is 15 residues. The junction had 12 bases not matched to a gene; V was cut back by 1 base and J by 11 bases. Germline V gene sequence: CDR1 DFQATT, CDR2 SNEGSKA (reference sequence). CDR3 DNA: TGCAGTGCTAGAGTGCGACTAGCGGGAGTTGATTTGGAGTACTTC. It is translated as CSARVRLAGVDLEYF.

The chain uses TRBV27 and TRBJ2-4; tentatively, D is TRBD2 (5 bases). Deletions cut 5 bases from V and 13 bases from J, with 18 bases between. CDR1 is MNHEY, CDR2 SMNVEV, per germline (reference sequence). CDR3 length equals 13 residues. The CDR3 protein is CASSPGMSYKQYF. The CDR3 region has the DNA TGTGCCAGCAGTCCCGGGATGTCCTACAAGCAGTACTTC.

The chain combines TRBV7-2 with TRBJ1-5; D gene unclear. CDR1 and CDR2 from the germline V gene are SGHTA and FQGNSA. Trimming cost V 2 bases and J 7 bases, with 12 bases left between them. There are 14 residues in the CDR3. The CDR3 sequence is CASSLIGFGQPQHF. The CDR3 bases are TGTGCCAGCAGCTTAATTGGGTTCGGCCAGCCCCAGCATTTT.

This clonotype was counted a few times. The chain is built from TRBV6-5 and TRBJ2-1; 13 bases are shared with TRBD2. The CDR3 loop spans 16 amino acids. Per the germline V gene, CDR1 is MNHEY and CDR2 is SVGAGI. V lost 7 bases, J lost 4 bases, and 7 bases stayed unmatched. The CDR3, as DNA: TGTGCCAGCACTACCCTACTAGCGGGAGGGTACAATGAGCAGTTCTTC. It yields the protein CASTTLLAGGYNEQFF.

This chain joins TRBV5-1 and TRBJ2-4, with a possible D match to TRBD2 (5 bases). Trimming removed 2 bases at V and 2 bases at J, with 8 bases between. The germline V gene has CDR1 SGHRS and CDR2 YFSETQ. The CDR3 runs to 14 residues. CDR3 protein: CASSFEGTKNIQYF. CDR3 DNA: TGCGCCAGCAGCTTCGAGGGAACCAAAAACATTCAGTACTTC. The complete variable domain, with remaining parts taken from reference TRBV5-1 and TRBJ2-4, reads KAGVTQTPRYLIKTRGQQVTLSCSPISGHRSVSWYQQTPGQGLQFLFEYFSETQRNKGNFPGRFSGRQFSNSRSEMNVSTLELGDSALYLCASSFEGTKNIQYFGAGTRLSVL.

V gene TRBV24-1 combines with J gene TRBJ1-5; 8 nucleotides align to TRBD1. CDR3 length equals 17 residues. V lost 1 base and J lost 5; bases outside the gene matches: 9. Per the germline V gene, CDR1 is KGHDR and CDR2 is SFDVKD. CDR3 in amino acids: CATSDFIPGTGDQPQHF. The DNA of the CDR3 is TGTGCCACCAGTGATTTTATACCCGGGACAGGAGATCAGCCCCAGCATTTT.

The chain links TRBV6-1 to TRBJ2-3, with 10 bases identical to TRBD2. J lost 4 bases, V lost 5 bases, and 3 bases had no gene match. CDR1 is MNHNS, CDR2 SASEGT, per germline. CDR3 length: 14 residues. Here the CDR3 reads CASSRAGGADTQYF. The CDR3 DNA follows: TGTGCCAGCAGTAGAGCGGGGGGGGCAGATACGCAGTATTTT.

The CDR3 region has the DNA TGTGCCAGCAGCTTAGTATCTGTTACGCAGTATTTT. Translated, it gives CASSLVSVTQYF. The J gene is TRBJ2-3, the V gene TRBV11-1; D is undetermined. V dropped 1 base and J dropped 8 bases, with 7 bases sitting between them. The CDR3 is 12 amino acids. Germline loops: CDR1 SGHAT, CDR2 FQDESV (reference sequence).

V and J are TRBV5-1 and TRBJ1-5; the D is unclear. Germline CDR1 is SGHRS and CDR2 is YFSETQ. Trimming removed 0 bases from V and 1 base from J, with 11 bases in between. The CDR3 has 16 residues. The CDR3 DNA reads as TGCGCCAGCAGCTTGGGTGGCAGGATGAGCAATCAGCCCCAGCATTTT. This gives the protein CASSLGGRMSNQPQHF.

This clonotype was recorded a few times. V is TRBV27 and J is TRBJ2-1; TRBD2 aligns across 12 bases. This CDR3 has 16 amino acids. CDR1 is MNHEY, CDR2 SMNVEV, per germline (reference sequence). Losses at the gene ends were 7 bases for V and 4 bases for J; bases not matched to a gene: 8. The CDR3 is CASTHPGLAGYNEQFF. CDR3 sequence (DNA): TGTGCCAGCACCCACCCCGGACTAGCGGGGTACAATGAGCAGTTCTTC.

This clonotype was found a few times. The gene calls are TRBV20-1 and TRBJ2-2; 12 bases are a match to TRBD2. The germline V gene encodes CDR1 DFQATT and CDR2 SNEGSKA (reference sequence). The CDR3 totals 16 residues. V dropped 1 base and J dropped 4; count of bases not matched to a gene: 4. The CDR3 reads CSARASGRAVTGELFF. The CDR3 DNA reads TGCAGTGCTAGAGCTAGCGGGAGGGCCGTCACCGGGGAGCTGTTTTTT.

This clonotype was seen just once. V and J are TRBV12-5 and TRBJ2-6; D gene unclear. This CDR3 has 16 residues. V lost 0 bases and J lost 3, with 9 bases in between. Per the germline V gene, CDR1 is LGHNT and CDR2 is FRNRAP. The CDR3 DNA sequence: TGTGCTAGTGGTTTGGTACCGCGGTTTGGGGCCAACGTCCTGACTTTC. Amino acid sequence: CASGLVPRFGANVLTF.

This clonotype was recorded only once. The chain employs TRBV5-1 and TRBJ2-7; D possibly matches TRBD1 or TRBD2 (6 bases each). Trimming removed 4 bases from V and 3 bases from J, with 14 bases in between. The CDR3 sequence is 14 residues long. CDR1 is SGHRS and CDR2 is YFSETQ in the germline V gene. The CDR3 loop reads CASSRRGDIYEQYF. CDR3 DNA: TGCGCCAGCAGCCGACGCGGGGACATCTACGAGCAGTACTTC.

This clonotype showed up just once. A much more abundant neighbour one base away suggests this may be a read error. The gene calls are TRBV12-3 or TRBV12-4 and TRBJ2-1; 7 positions match TRBD1. Judging by the DNA end, TRBJ2-7 fits better; the J call may be wrong. This CDR3 region has 15 residues. The CDR3 sequence: CASSSGQSSYNEQYF. Written as DNA, the CDR3 is TGTGCCAGCAGTTCGGGACAGAGCTCCTACAATGAGCAGTACTTC.

The rearrangement joins TRBV28 to TRBJ2-7; TRBD2 might be the D (7 bases). Trimming took 6 bases from V and 5 from J, leaving 17 bases between them. This CDR3 has 14 amino acids. Germline V CDR1 and CDR2: MDHEN, SYDVKM. The CDR3 region is CASSEGGARHEQYF. The CDR3 bases are TGTGCCAGCAGCGAGGGGGGGGCTCGCCACGAGCAGTACTTC. Drawing the rest from reference TRBV28 and TRBJ2-7, the complete variable domain is DVKVTQSSRYLVKRTGEKVFLECVQDMDHENMFWYRQDPGLGLRLIYFSYDVKMKEKGDIPEGYSVSREKKERFSLILESASTNQTSMYLCASSEGGARHEQYFGPGTRLTVT.

The chain joins TRBV20-1 to TRBJ2-5, with a possible D match to TRBD2 (6 bases). The J call is in doubt because the DNA end fits TRBJ2-7 better. CDR3 length: 14 residues. Germline lookup yields CDR1 DFQATT and CDR2 SNEGSKA (reference sequence). CDR3 coding DNA: TGCAGTGCCCCGACTAGATCAGGACCCTACGAGCAGTACTTC. It specifies CSAPTRSGPYEQYF.

This clonotype was observed a few times. CDR3: CATSDFPASGSHEQYF. The CDR3 coding sequence is TGTGCCACCAGTGATTTCCCGGCTAGCGGGAGCCACGAGCAGTACTTC. This chain links TRBV24-1 with TRBJ2-7; 10 bases agree with TRBD2. Losses at the gene ends were 1 base for V and 5 bases for J; bases not matched to a gene: 7. This CDR3 has 16 amino acids. Germline V gene sequence: CDR1 KGHDR, CDR2 SFDVKD.

Points on this clonotype: The junction departs from the called germline gene at one end, perhaps through a read error. V gene TRBV18 combines with J gene TRBJ2-1, with 7 bases that match TRBD2. Per the germline V gene, CDR1 is KGHSH and CDR2 is LQKENI. The CDR3 spans 16 residues. The CDR3 sequence is CVSSPRQAGEVNEQFF. CDR3 bases: TGTGTCAGCTCACCCCGGCAGGCGGGAGAGGTGAATGAGCAGTTCTTC.